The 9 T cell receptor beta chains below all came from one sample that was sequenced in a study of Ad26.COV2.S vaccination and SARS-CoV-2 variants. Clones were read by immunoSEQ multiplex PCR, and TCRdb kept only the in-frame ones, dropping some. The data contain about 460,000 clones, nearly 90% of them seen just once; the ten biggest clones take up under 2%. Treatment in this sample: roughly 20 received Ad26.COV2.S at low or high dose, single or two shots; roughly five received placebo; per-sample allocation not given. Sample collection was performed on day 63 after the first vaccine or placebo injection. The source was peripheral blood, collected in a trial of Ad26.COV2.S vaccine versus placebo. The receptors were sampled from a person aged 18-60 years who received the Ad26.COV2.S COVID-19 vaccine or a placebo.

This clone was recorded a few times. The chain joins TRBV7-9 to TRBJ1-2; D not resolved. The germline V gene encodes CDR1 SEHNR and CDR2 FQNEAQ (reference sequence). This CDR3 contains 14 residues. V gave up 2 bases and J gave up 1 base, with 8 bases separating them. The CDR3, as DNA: TGTGCCAGCAGCTTAAGTACAGTTAACTATGGCTACACCTTC. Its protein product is CASSLSTVNYGYTF.

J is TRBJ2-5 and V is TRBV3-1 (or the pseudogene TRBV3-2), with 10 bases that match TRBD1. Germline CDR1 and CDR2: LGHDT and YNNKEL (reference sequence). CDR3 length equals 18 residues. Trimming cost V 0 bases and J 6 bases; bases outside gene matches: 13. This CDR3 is CASSQELVHWDRGKTQYF. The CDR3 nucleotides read TGTGCCAGCAGCCAAGAGTTGGTCCATTGGGACAGGGGAAAGACCCAGTACTTC.

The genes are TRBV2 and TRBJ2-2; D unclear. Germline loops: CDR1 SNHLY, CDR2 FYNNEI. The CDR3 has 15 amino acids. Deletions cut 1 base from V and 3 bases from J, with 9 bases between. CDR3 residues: CASSEDRTYTGELFF. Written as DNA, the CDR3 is TGTGCCAGCAGTGAAGACAGAACCTACACCGGGGAGCTGTTTTTT.

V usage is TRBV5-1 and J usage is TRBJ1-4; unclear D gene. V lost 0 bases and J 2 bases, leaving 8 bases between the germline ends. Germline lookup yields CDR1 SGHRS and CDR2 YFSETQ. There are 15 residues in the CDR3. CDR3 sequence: CASSLGGYTNEKLFF. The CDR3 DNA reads TGCGCCAGCAGCTTGGGAGGTTACACTAATGAAAAACTGTTTTTT.

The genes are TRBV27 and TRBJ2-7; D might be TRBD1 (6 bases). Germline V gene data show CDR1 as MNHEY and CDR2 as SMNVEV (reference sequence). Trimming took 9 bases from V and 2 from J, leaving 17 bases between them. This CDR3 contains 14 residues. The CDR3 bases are TGTGCCAGTAAACAGGGTGGTCCAACCTACGAGCAGTACTTC. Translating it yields CASKQGGPTYEQYF.

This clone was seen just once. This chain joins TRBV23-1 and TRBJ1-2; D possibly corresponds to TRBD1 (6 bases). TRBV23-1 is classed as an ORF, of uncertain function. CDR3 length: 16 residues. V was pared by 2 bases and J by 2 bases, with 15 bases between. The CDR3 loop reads CASSQRRTVKNYGYTF. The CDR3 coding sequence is TGCGCCAGCAGTCAACGAAGGACAGTTAAAAACTATGGCTACACCTTC.

CDR3 amino acids: CAWGTGGFSLHF. CDR3 nucleotides: TGTGCCTGGGGGACAGGCGGCTTTTCCCTCCACTTT. The rearrangement uses TRBV30 and TRBJ1-6, with TRBD1 matching over 8 bases. This CDR3 is built from 12 residues. The V and J ends lost 5 bases and 14 bases, in that order; junction bases with no gene match: 8. The germline V gene has CDR1 GTSNPN and CDR2 SVGIG (reference sequence). The full variable domain, completed using reference TRBV30 and TRBJ1-6, is SQTIHQWPATLVQPVGSPLSLECTVEGTSNPNLYWYRQAAGRGLQLLFYSVGIGQISSEVPQNLSASRPQDRQFILSSKKLLLSDSGFYLCAWGTGGFSLHFGNGTRLTVT.

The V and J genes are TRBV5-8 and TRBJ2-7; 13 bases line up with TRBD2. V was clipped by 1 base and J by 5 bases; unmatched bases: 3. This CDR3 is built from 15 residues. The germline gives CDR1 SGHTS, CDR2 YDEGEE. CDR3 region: CASSLQLAGGHEQYF. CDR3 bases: TGTGCCAGCAGCTTGCAACTAGCGGGGGGGCACGAGCAGTACTTC. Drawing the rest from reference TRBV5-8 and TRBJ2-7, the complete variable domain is EAGVTQSPTHLIKTRGQQATLRCSPISGHTSVYWYQQALGLGLQFLLWYDEGEERNRGNFPPRFSGRQFPNYSSELNVNALELEDSALYLCASSLQLAGGHEQYFGPGTRLTVT.

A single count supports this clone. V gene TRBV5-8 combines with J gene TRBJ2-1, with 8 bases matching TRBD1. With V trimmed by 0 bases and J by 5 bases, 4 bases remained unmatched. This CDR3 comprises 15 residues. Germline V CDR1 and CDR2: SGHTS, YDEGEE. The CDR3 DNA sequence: TGTGCCAGCAGCTTGGATCGGACAGGGCACAATGAGCAGTTCTTC. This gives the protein CASSLDRTGHNEQFF.